The next 25 T cell receptor beta chains were all read from a single sample in a study of radiotherapy plus CTLA-4 blockade in lung cancer. This table comes from immunoSEQ multiplex PCR, and its TCRdb copy is limited to in-frame clones, with some not included. The sample has under 65,000 clones; around 79% are singletons. The starting material was peripheral blood, obtained from a patient treated with radiotherapy plus ipilimumab. Every receptor here comes from a human donor with non-small cell lung cancer who had a complete response to radiotherapy plus ipilimumab.

J is TRBJ1-2 and V is TRBV5-8, with D possibly matching TRBD1 (5 bases). The CDR3 sequence is 12 residues long. Trimming shortened V by 1 base and J by 9 bases, and 10 bases separated the two germline ends. CDR1 and CDR2 from the germline V gene are SGHTS and YDEGEE. The CDR3 spells CASSLTDTRYTF. The CDR3 nucleotides read TGTGCCAGCAGCTTGACGGACACTCGCTACACCTTC.

The chain uses TRBV6-6 and TRBJ1-2; D is unclear. The CDR3 length is 12 residues. Trimming stripped 5 bases from V and 2 bases from J, with 6 bases between. Germline CDR1 and CDR2: MNHNY and SVGAGI (reference sequence). The CDR3 protein is CASSNSNYGYTF. The CDR3 DNA sequence: TGTGCCAGCAGTAACAGCAACTATGGCTACACCTTC.

With respect to this clone: Other nucleotide sequences from this sample produce the same CDR3. This CDR3 reads CASSPTSTGASSPLHF. The CDR3 coding sequence is TGTGCCAGCTCCCCCACTTCGACAGGGGCCAGTTCGCCCCTCCACTTT. The V gene is TRBV18, the J gene TRBJ1-6, with 8 bases lining up with TRBD1. V trimming: 6 bases; J trimming: 13 bases; junction bases outside the gene matches: 17. There are 16 residues in the CDR3. Looked up from germline, CDR1 is KGHSH and CDR2 is LQKENI.

This chain uses TRBV5-1 with TRBJ1-4; D is unclear. The V and J ends lost 4 bases and 0 bases respectively, with 7 bases between them. There are 14 residues in the CDR3. CDR1 is SGHRS and CDR2 is YFSETQ in the germline V gene. As DNA, the CDR3 is TGCGCCAGCAGCGCAGGATCAACTAATGAAAAACTGTTTTTT. This encodes CASSAGSTNEKLFF.

V usage is TRBV2 and J usage is TRBJ2-7, with TRBD2 as a possible D gene (7 bases). Germline CDR1 reads SNHLY; CDR2 reads FYNNEI. The CDR3 extends over 13 amino acids. V dropped 9 bases and J dropped 4 bases, with 16 bases sitting between them. CDR3 amino acids: CASWEGGPYEQYF. CDR3 DNA: TGTGCCAGTTGGGAGGGGGGACCTTACGAGCAGTACTTC.

DNA of the CDR3: TGTGCCAGCAGTGAAAGGGAGCCGATATATGGCTACACCTTC. This encodes CASSEREPIYGYTF. The V call is TRBV6-1, the J call TRBJ1-2; D gene ambiguous. V gave up 2 bases and J gave up 5 bases, with 12 bases separating them. This CDR3 spans 14 amino acids. CDR1 and CDR2 (germline): MNHNS, SASEGT.

The rearrangement links TRBV9 to TRBJ2-2, with a weak D call TRBD1 (5 bases). The CDR3 extends over 15 amino acids. CDR1 and CDR2 (germline): SGDLS, YYNGEE. The V end lost 5 bases, the J end lost 2 bases, and 13 bases lay between the germline ends. CDR3 coding DNA: TGTGCCAGCAGAGCACAAGGGGTCAACACCGGGGAGCTGTTTTTT. It codes for CASRAQGVNTGELFF. Drawing the rest from reference TRBV9 and TRBJ2-2, the complete variable domain is DSGVTQTPKHLITATGQRVTLRCSPRSGDLSVYWYQQSLDQGLQFLIQYYNGEERAKGNILERFSAQQFPDLHSELNLSSLELGDSALYFCASRAQGVNTGELFFGEGSRLTVL.

This clone was picked up a small number of times. The V and J genes are TRBV11-3 and TRBJ1-1, with D possibly matching TRBD1 (5 bases). This CDR3 has 13 residues. The V end lost 5 bases, the J end lost 3 bases, and 10 bases lay between the germline ends. Germline CDR1 SGHNT, CDR2 YENEEA. Here the CDR3 reads CASSPGGDTEAFF. The CDR3 DNA sequence: TGTGCCAGCAGCCCCGGAGGGGACACTGAAGCTTTCTTT.

This clone was seen a single time. The chain recombines TRBV5-4 with TRBJ1-1; a possible D gene is TRBD1 (5 bases). CDR3 length equals 18 residues. Trimming stripped 1 base from V and 2 bases from J, with 21 bases between. The germline gives CDR1 SGHNT, CDR2 YYREEE (reference sequence). This CDR3 is CASSLMGGAAEQNTEAFF. The CDR3 DNA reads TGTGCCAGCAGCTTGATGGGAGGGGCAGCAGAGCAAAACACTGAAGCTTTCTTT.

The chain employs TRBV27 and TRBJ2-1; 8 bases agree with TRBD2. J lost 8 bases, V lost 3 bases, and 12 bases had no gene match. The germline CDR1 and CDR2 sequences are MNHEY and SMNVEV (reference sequence). The CDR3 extends over 16 amino acids. CDR3 protein: CASSLAGLVEGHEQFF. CDR3 DNA sequence: TGTGCCAGCAGTTTGGCGGGACTAGTCGAGGGCCATGAGCAGTTCTTC.

The chain couples TRBV14 to TRBJ2-3; D not resolved. The CDR3 runs 15 residues. Germline V CDR1 and CDR2: SGHDN, FVKESK. The V end was cut by 0 bases, the J end by 0 bases, with 7 bases between. CDR3 bases: TGTGCCAGCAGCCAAGACCTCCCTAGCACAGATACGCAGTATTTT. It codes for CASSQDLPSTDTQYF. Based on the CDR3 plus reference TRBV14 and TRBJ2-3, the full variable domain is EAGVTQFPSHSVIEKGQTVTLRCDPISGHDNLYWYRRVMGKEIKFLLHFVKESKQDESGMPNNRFLAERTGGTYSTLKVQPAELEDSGVYFCASSQDLPSTDTQYFGPGTRLTVL.

The chain carries TRBV2 and TRBJ2-1, with D possibly being TRBD1 (6 bases). This CDR3 is built from 12 residues. Deletions cut 5 bases from V and 8 bases from J, with 10 bases between. The V gene's germline CDR1 is SNHLY and CDR2 FYNNEI. CDR3 in amino acids: CASSQGSDEQFF. CDR3 coding DNA: TGTGCCAGCAGTCAGGGGTCGGATGAGCAGTTCTTC.

The table lists this clone with a count of one. The chain employs TRBV4-3 and TRBJ1-1; D perhaps matches TRBD1 (5 bases). Germline-derived CDR1 and CDR2 are LGHNA and YSLEER. The V gene lost 4 bases and the J gene lost 5 bases, with 11 bases spanning the gap. CDR3 length: 13 amino acids. The CDR3 DNA follows: TGCGCCAGCAGCCTCTATCGGGGGACTGAAGCTTTCTTT. This codes for CASSLYRGTEAFF.

The genes are TRBV4-1 and TRBJ2-2; D perhaps matches TRBD1 (5 bases). This CDR3 comprises 14 residues. V lost 6 bases, J lost 0 bases, and 8 bases lay in between. The germline V gene encodes CDR1 MGHRA and CDR2 YSYEKL. This CDR3 is CASSWTPNTGELFF. For the CDR3, the DNA is TGCGCCAGCAGTTGGACACCGAACACCGGGGAGCTGTTTTTT.

This chain connects TRBV27 to TRBJ2-5; 10 positions match TRBD1. Germline V gene sequence: CDR1 MNHEY, CDR2 SMNVEV (reference sequence). This CDR3 comprises 15 residues. The ends lost 5 bases at V and 3 bases at J; junction bases unmatched: 6. CDR3 sequence: CASSGVGQGEETQYF. CDR3 DNA: TGTGCCAGCAGTGGAGTCGGACAGGGGGAAGAGACCCAGTACTTC.

On this clone: Other DNA variants within this sample encode the same CDR3. The chain is built from TRBV27 and TRBJ1-1; a possible D gene is TRBD1 (5 bases). Trimming removed 6 bases from V and 4 bases from J, with 12 bases in between. Germline V gene sequence: CDR1 MNHEY, CDR2 SMNVEV (reference sequence). CDR3 size: 13 residues. The chain's CDR3 is CASSPGGVTEAFF. The CDR3 nucleotides read TGTGCCAGCAGCCCCGGGGGGGTCACTGAAGCTTTCTTT.

The V and J genes are TRBV9 and TRBJ2-7, with D possibly being TRBD1 (5 bases). Germline CDR1 is SGDLS and CDR2 is YYNGEE. Trimming removed 4 bases at V and 2 bases at J, with 10 bases between. This CDR3 comprises 13 residues. CDR3 protein: CASSLAGTYEQYF. The CDR3 DNA reads TGTGCCAGCAGCTTGGCAGGGACCTACGAGCAGTACTTC.

V usage is TRBV5-4 and J usage is TRBJ1-1; 7 nucleotides match TRBD1. Germline V gives CDR1 SGHNT, CDR2 YYREEE (reference sequence). Trimming removed 0 bases from V and 0 bases from J; junction bases left unmatched: 2. This CDR3 region has 15 residues. CDR3: CASSLAQGMNTEAFF. For the CDR3, the DNA is TGTGCCAGCAGCTTGGCACAGGGGATGAACACTGAAGCTTTCTTT.

The chain joins TRBV5-6 to TRBJ2-7; 10 bases fit TRBD2. The V segment lost 0 bases and the J segment 2 bases; nucleotides outside the gene matches: 8. Germline CDR1 is SGHDT and CDR2 is YYEEEE. The CDR3 sequence is 17 residues long. CDR3 protein: CASSLGGLAGAPYEQYF. The CDR3, as DNA: TGTGCCAGCAGCTTGGGCGGGCTAGCGGGGGCCCCCTACGAGCAGTACTTC.

The rearrangement links TRBV6-1 to TRBJ1-2; no reliable D call. V lost 8 bases, J lost 6 bases, and 10 bases lay in between. Germline-derived CDR1 and CDR2 are MNHNS and SASEGT. The CDR3 totals 11 residues. The CDR3 coding sequence is TGTGCCAGCCGCCCGAGGAATGGCTACACCTTC. Its translation: CASRPRNGYTF.

Comment on this clone: One end of the junction fails to match germline, which may point to a read error. The sample holds other DNA sequences that translate to the same CDR3. V and J are TRBV6-1 and TRBJ1-1; 8 bases are shared with TRBD1. The CDR3 is made up of 14 amino acids. CDR1 MNHNS and CDR2 SASEGT come from the germline V gene. CDR3 sequence (DNA): TGTGCCAGCAAGTGGACAGGGAGGGACACTGAGGCTTTCTTT. Its protein product is CASKWTGRDTEAFF.

The genes are TRBV7-9 and TRBJ2-2; D might be TRBD2 (5 bases). V lost 5 bases to trimming and J lost 8 bases, with 18 bases between them. This CDR3 contains 15 residues. Germline assignment: CDR1 SEHNR and CDR2 FQNEAQ (reference sequence). CDR3 coding DNA: TGTGCCAGCAGCGTCCCCGGGATCCGGGGAGGGGAGCTGTTTTTT. Translated, it gives CASSVPGIRGGELFF.

The rearrangement uses TRBV19 and TRBJ1-1; 10 bases are a match to TRBD1. From germline, CDR1 is LNHDA and CDR2 SQIVND (reference sequence). The V and J ends lost 2 bases and 11 bases, in that order; junction bases with no gene match: 8. This CDR3 spans 14 amino acids. DNA of the CDR3: TGTGCCAGTAGTATAAGGGGACAGGGGAGTGAGGCTTTCTTT. Encoded protein: CASSIRGQGSEAFF.

The rearrangement uses TRBV19 and TRBJ2-5, with D perhaps matching TRBD1 (5 bases). Germline CDR1 and CDR2: LNHDA and SQIVND (reference sequence). Trimming removed 5 bases from V and 3 bases from J, with 13 bases in between. CDR3 size: 14 residues. CDR3 in amino acids: CASSPWTQKETQYF. In nucleotides, the CDR3 is TGTGCCAGTAGTCCTTGGACACAGAAAGAGACCCAGTACTTC.

This chain links TRBV27 with TRBJ2-1, with D perhaps TRBD2 (6 bases). This CDR3 has 15 residues. CDR1 and CDR2 from the germline V gene are MNHEY and SMNVEV (reference sequence). V was clipped by 2 bases and J by 9 bases, with 17 bases between them. The CDR3 spells CASSLITGDYGEQFF. Written as DNA, the CDR3 is TGTGCCAGCAGTTTAATAACGGGAGATTATGGTGAGCAGTTCTTC.